The 32 T cell receptor beta chains below were found in one sample sequenced in a study of blood T cell repertoires in COVID-19. Clones were read by immunoSEQ multiplex PCR, and TCRdb kept only the in-frame ones, dropping some. The sample consists of 150,000 to 200,000 clones, roughly 80% of them appearing once. Sequenced sample: peripheral blood. The receptors originated from a woman aged 25 to 39 with acute or convalescent COVID-19.

J is TRBJ2-3 and V is TRBV7-2, with D tentatively TRBD2 (6 bases). V lost 3 bases to trimming and J lost 2 bases, with 12 bases between them. Germline lookup yields CDR1 SGHTA and CDR2 FQGNSA. The CDR3 loop spans 15 amino acids. CDR3 nucleotide sequence: TGTGCCAGCAGCTTGGACTGGGGGGACACAGATACGCAGTATTTT. This translates into CASSLDWGDTDTQYF.

This rearrangement joins TRBV6-5 to TRBJ1-5; D is ambiguous. CDR3 length: 12 residues. Germline V gene data show CDR1 as MNHEY and CDR2 as SVGAGI. With 2 bases removed from V and 6 bases from J, the gap between germline ends came to 5 bases. CDR3 DNA: TGTGCCAGCAGTTACCCCGGTCAGCCCCAGCATTTT. This sequence encodes CASSYPGQPQHF.

V and J are TRBV6-4 and TRBJ2-3, with TRBD1 as a possible D gene (5 bases). Deletions cut 5 bases from V and 6 bases from J, with 15 bases between. The CDR3 is 14 residues long. Germline V gene lookup returns CDR1 MRHNA and CDR2 SNTAGT. CDR3 DNA: TGTGCCAGCAGTCTGCAGGGTCTCGGGGATACGCAGTATTTT. It specifies CASSLQGLGDTQYF.

The CDR3 region has the DNA TGTGCCTGGAGTGGGCAGGGGAACACTGAAGCTTTCTTT. It specifies CAWSGQGNTEAFF. The J gene is TRBJ1-1, the V gene TRBV30; tentative D call: TRBD1 (5 bases). Germline V gene lookup returns CDR1 GTSNPN and CDR2 SVGIG (reference sequence). This CDR3 region has 13 residues. V dropped 1 base and J dropped 1 base, with 7 bases sitting between them.

This chain uses TRBV7-8 with TRBJ2-2; TRBD2 matches 12 bases. The germline V gene encodes CDR1 SGHVS and CDR2 FQNEAQ. J was trimmed by 6 bases and V by 5 bases; bases with no gene match: 7. The CDR3 has 16 amino acids. Here the CDR3 reads CASSKRLAGESGELFF. Here the CDR3 DNA reads TGTGCCAGCAGCAAAAGACTAGCGGGAGAGTCCGGGGAGCTGTTTTTT.

The chain recombines TRBV4-2 with TRBJ2-2; unclear D gene. Germline V gene lookup returns CDR1 LGHNA and CDR2 YNFKEQ. The CDR3 has 16 amino acids. Trimming stripped 1 base from V and 2 bases from J, with 11 bases between. CDR3 sequence reads: CASSQGSDDNTGELFF. The CDR3 DNA is TGTGCCAGCAGCCAAGGGAGCGACGATAACACCGGGGAGCTGTTTTTT.

The chain's CDR3 is CASSRPTFGAEAFF. The CDR3 nucleotides are TGTGCCAGCAGCAGACCCACATTCGGGGCTGAAGCTTTCTTT. This rearrangement joins TRBV21-1 to TRBJ1-1. TRBV21-1 counts as a pseudogene. This CDR3 comprises 14 residues.

This clone was observed once. The rearrangement links TRBV7-2 to TRBJ1-1; 9 bases line up with TRBD1. Germline assignment: CDR1 SGHTA and CDR2 FQGNSA. The CDR3 is 15 amino acids. V was pared by 5 bases and J by 4 bases, with 8 bases of the junction left unmatched. This chain's CDR3 is CASSRGQGMFTEAFF. CDR3 sequence (DNA): TGTGCCAGCAGCAGGGGACAGGGAATGTTCACTGAAGCTTTCTTT.

The chain joins TRBV5-4 to TRBJ1-1, with D unresolved. The V end lost 2 bases, the J end lost 1 base, and 9 bases lay between the germline ends. The CDR3 is 14 amino acids. Germline CDR1 and CDR2: SGHNT and YYREEE (reference sequence). The chain's CDR3 is CASSLPTRNTEAFF. CDR3 coding DNA: TGTGCCAGCAGCTTACCCACAAGGAACACTGAAGCTTTCTTT.

This chain connects TRBV5-6 to TRBJ1-3; D gene ambiguous. The CDR3 is 15 amino acids. CDR1 and CDR2 from the germline V gene are SGHDT and YYEEEE. V was cut by 0 bases and J by 5 bases, with 12 bases left in between. CDR3 bases: TGTGCCAGCAGCTTGGCCGCGGCGTGGCGAAACACCATATATTTT. It codes for CASSLAAAWRNTIYF.

The chain carries TRBV13 and TRBJ2-1, with TRBD2 matching 7 bases. Germline V lookup: CDR1 PRHDT, CDR2 FYEKMQ (reference sequence). Trimming cost V 4 bases and J 9 bases; bases outside gene matches: 9. The CDR3 totals 14 residues. This CDR3 reads CASSSGLVQGEQFF. The CDR3 coding sequence is TGTGCCAGCAGCTCCGGACTAGTTCAGGGTGAGCAGTTCTTC.

This clone came up once. The V gene is TRBV14, the J gene TRBJ2-7; possible D gene TRBD1, 6 bases. This CDR3 is 12 amino acids long. CDR1 is SGHDN, CDR2 FVKESK, per germline. V gave up 2 bases and J gave up 6 bases, with 8 bases separating them. CDR3 bases: TGTGCCAGCAGCCAAACAGGGAGCGAGCAGTACTTC. Translating gives CASSQTGSEQYF.

This clone was counted a few times. The V call is TRBV30, the J call TRBJ1-1; a weak D match, TRBD1 (6 bases). CDR1 and CDR2 from the germline V gene are GTSNPN and SVGIG (reference sequence). V dropped 3 bases and J dropped 5 bases, with 16 bases sitting between them. The CDR3 totals 14 residues. CDR3 DNA: TGTGCCTGGAGCCTTACAGGGATTTGGACTGAAGCTTTCTTT. Residues: CAWSLTGIWTEAFF.

This chain joins TRBV4-2 and TRBJ1-3; no firm D call. This CDR3 is built from 16 residues. Germline CDR1 reads LGHNA; CDR2 reads YNFKEQ. Trimming pared 0 bases from V and 0 bases from J, leaving 9 bases between. Here the CDR3 DNA reads TGTGCCAGCAGCCAAGATCACGGAGTCTCTGGAAACACCATATATTTT. Amino acids: CASSQDHGVSGNTIYF.

V and J are TRBV6-2 or TRBV6-3 and TRBJ1-2; a weak D match, TRBD1 (6 bases). Per germline, CDR1 MNHEY and CDR2 SVGEGT. This CDR3 has 14 amino acids. The V and J ends lost 0 bases and 8 bases respectively, with 13 bases between them. As DNA, the CDR3 is TGTGCCAGCAGTTACTCGATCAGGGGTGGAGGCTACACCTTC. Its translation: CASSYSIRGGGYTF.

This clone was observed a handful of times. The gene calls are TRBV15 and TRBJ2-2; D unresolved. V lost 1 base to trimming and J lost 8 bases, with 11 bases between them. The CDR3 totals 14 residues. The V gene's germline CDR1 is LNHNV and CDR2 YYDKDF (reference sequence). CDR3 nucleotides: TGTGCCACCAGCAGAGTTGAGATGAGAGGGGAGCTGTTTTTT. Its protein is CATSRVEMRGELFF.

This clone was recorded only once. V gene TRBV10-1 combines with J gene TRBJ2-2, with TRBD2 identical over 11 bases. V dropped 3 bases and J dropped 6; count of bases not matched to a gene: 3. The CDR3 runs 15 residues. The germline V gene has CDR1 WNHNN and CDR2 SYGVQD (reference sequence). The chain's CDR3 is CASSDSGRASGELFF. CDR3 nucleotide sequence: TGCGCCAGCAGTGATAGCGGGAGGGCCTCCGGGGAGCTGTTTTTT.

The chain uses TRBV6-5 and TRBJ2-7; no definite D call. The CDR3 has 12 amino acids. The germline V and J ends were trimmed by 6 bases and 4 bases, with 10 bases remaining between them. The germline V gene encodes CDR1 MNHEY and CDR2 SVGAGI. DNA of the CDR3: TGTGCCAGCAGAACAGAGATATACGAGCAGTACTTC. Protein product: CASRTEIYEQYF.

The gene calls are TRBV27 and TRBJ1-6; D unresolved. The V gene lost 5 bases and the J gene lost 0 bases, with 8 bases spanning the gap. Germline V lookup: CDR1 MNHEY, CDR2 SMNVEV (reference sequence). This CDR3 is built from 15 residues. CDR3 region: CASSPLSSYNSPLHF. As DNA, the CDR3 is TGTGCCAGCAGTCCCCTAAGCTCCTATAATTCACCCCTCCACTTT.

The chain joins TRBV12-3 or TRBV12-4 to TRBJ1-1; the D gene is possibly TRBD1 (6 bases). This CDR3 contains 13 residues. Trimming stripped 7 bases from V and 2 bases from J, with 11 bases between. The CDR3 spells CASTRTANTEAFF. The CDR3 DNA follows: TGTGCCAGCACCAGGACAGCAAACACTGAAGCTTTCTTT.

This sequence joins TRBV2 and TRBJ1-2; weak D call: TRBD1 (5 bases). The CDR3 extends over 13 amino acids. Looked up from germline, CDR1 is SNHLY and CDR2 is FYNNEI. V gave up 8 bases and J gave up 4 bases, with 14 bases separating them. CDR3 loop: CASPPGHLYGYTF. For the CDR3, the DNA is TGTGCCAGCCCCCCAGGACATCTCTATGGCTACACCTTC. Together with reference TRBV2 and TRBJ1-2, the CDR3 gives the full variable domain: EPEVTQTPSHQVTQMGQEVILRCVPISNHLYFYWYRQILGQKVEFLVSFYNNEISEKSEIFDDQFSVERPDGSNFTLKIRSTKLEDSAMYFCASPPGHLYGYTFGSGTRLTVV.

The chain recombines TRBV29-1 with TRBJ2-7, with D unresolved. Germline CDR1 and CDR2: SQVTM and ANQGSEA. The germline V and J ends were trimmed by 3 bases and 2 bases, with 5 bases remaining between them. This CDR3 is built from 11 residues. CDR3 protein: CSVDLAYEQYF. The CDR3, as DNA: TGCAGCGTTGATCTTGCCTACGAGCAGTACTTC.

This clone has more than one count but fewer than ten. This CDR3 is CAATGSRGAMNTEAFF. CDR3 sequence (DNA): TGTGCCGCTACTGGGTCCAGGGGGGCGATGAACACTGAAGCTTTCTTT. The rearrangement links TRBV2 to TRBJ1-1, with TRBD1 matching over 7 bases. The CDR3 has 16 residues. Unmatched junction bases numbered 15, after V lost 11 bases and J lost 0 bases. Germline V gene lookup returns CDR1 SNHLY and CDR2 FYNNEI.

The J gene is TRBJ2-2, the V gene TRBV14; 9 nucleotides match TRBD1. J was trimmed by 4 bases and V by 4 bases; bases with no gene match: 7. The CDR3 covers 16 residues. The V gene's germline CDR1 is SGHDN and CDR2 FVKESK. DNA for the CDR3: TGTGCCAGCAGCCCGCGGACAGGGGTAGGCACCGGGGAGCTGTTTTTT. Residues: CASSPRTGVGTGELFF.

The genes are TRBV7-2 and TRBJ1-5; D possibly corresponds to TRBD1 (6 bases). Germline-derived CDR1 and CDR2 are SGHTA and FQGNSA. The CDR3 spans 14 residues. Trimming stripped 4 bases from V and 7 bases from J, with 14 bases between. The chain's CDR3 is CASSSPGGYQPQHF. The CDR3 nucleotides are TGTGCCAGCAGCTCCCCGGGGGGCTACCAGCCCCAGCATTTT.

This chain links TRBV5-1 with TRBJ2-7, with TRBD1 identical over 7 bases. The CDR3 is 14 residues long. Germline CDR1 is SGHRS and CDR2 is YFSETQ. J lost 0 bases, V lost 0 bases, and 0 bases had no gene match. CDR3 residues: CASSLGDSSYEQYF. Here the CDR3 DNA reads TGCGCCAGCAGCTTGGGGGACAGCTCCTACGAGCAGTACTTC.

This clone was seen a few times. V and J are TRBV7-8 and TRBJ1-1; tentatively, D is TRBD1 (5 bases). This CDR3 spans 14 amino acids. The germline V gene encodes CDR1 SGHVS and CDR2 FQNEAQ. Trimming left V 1 base short and J 11 bases short, with 17 bases between. CDR3 bases: TGTGCCAGCAGCTTAGGCGGGACGGGCCTTGGCGCTTTCTTT. Translated: CASSLGGTGLGAFF. The full variable domain, completed using reference TRBV7-8 and TRBJ1-1, is GAGVSQSPRYKVAKRGQDVALRCDPISGHVSLFWYQQALGQGPEFLTYFQNEAQLDKSGLPSDRFFAERPEGSVSTLKIQRTQQEDSAVYLCASSLGGTGLGAFFGQGTRLTVV.

The chain couples TRBV5-6 to TRBJ2-7; TRBD1 aligns across 8 bases. V shed 5 bases and J 1 base; nucleotides not matched to a gene: 8. This CDR3 contains 15 residues. Germline assignment: CDR1 SGHDT and CDR2 YYEEEE. The CDR3 is CASREVQGASYEQYF. The CDR3 coding sequence is TGTGCCAGCAGAGAGGTCCAGGGGGCGTCCTACGAGCAGTACTTC.

V is TRBV28 and J is TRBJ2-1; tentatively, D is TRBD2 (5 bases). Trimming took off 5 bases at V and 3 bases at J, with 11 bases between the two ends. CDR1 is MDHEN and CDR2 is SYDVKM in the germline V gene. The CDR3 contains 14 residues. CDR3 nucleotides: TGTGCCAGCAGTATAGCGACGTTCTACAATGAGCAGTTCTTC. It specifies CASSIATFYNEQFF.

This clone has only a few counts. The chain links TRBV28 to TRBJ2-2; TRBD2 agrees at 8 bases. Germline V lookup: CDR1 MDHEN, CDR2 SYDVKM. The ends lost 6 bases at V and 4 bases at J; junction bases unmatched: 7. The CDR3 extends over 15 amino acids. The CDR3 DNA is TGTGCCAGCAGCACCGCGGGGGGTCGCACCGGGGAGCTGTTTTTT. Translation gives CASSTAGGRTGELFF.

The genes are TRBV27 and TRBJ1-2; D might be TRBD1 (5 bases). The CDR3 spans 16 residues. Trimming took 5 bases from V and 7 from J, leaving 23 bases between them. Germline V gene data show CDR1 as MNHEY and CDR2 as SMNVEV (reference sequence). This chain's CDR3 is CASSPFRASRVSGYTF. The CDR3, as DNA: TGTGCCAGCAGTCCCTTCCGGGCAAGCAGGGTCTCTGGCTACACCTTC.

CDR3 DNA sequence: TGTGCCAGCAGCGACCGGACTAGCGGGGGCCTGAACACCGGGGAGCTGTTTTTT. Translating gives CASSDRTSGGLNTGELFF. V gene TRBV9 combines with J gene TRBJ2-2; the match to TRBD2 covers 13 bases. V shed 3 bases, J shed 1 base, and the junction held 6 bases outside the gene matches. This CDR3 contains 18 residues. Germline loops: CDR1 SGDLS, CDR2 YYNGEE.